These T cell receptor beta chains were read from a single sample in a study of graft-versus-host responses after intestinal transplantation. Measured with immunoSEQ multiplex PCR; TCRdb has only the in-frame clones, and not every one. The table shows some 120,000 clones, with 85% to 95% occurring only once. For these receptors, no antigen is known. The source was unstimulated CD8+ T cells sorted from spleen or lymph node cells, collected before transplant. The receptors were gathered from a human donor who was the organ donor for an intestinal transplant. Each CDR3 is given with its conserved first and last residue. Fields, in order: J gene, V gene, clone size, D gene, CDR3 DNA, CDR3 protein. The D gene is left open where the match is weak. Size values are once, few and many counts, or a class for expanded clones, and some rows have none.

>TRBJ2-5|TRBV4-2|NA|NA
TGTGCCAGCAGCCTTAACGGGCCTCGGGAGCAGTACTTC
CASSLNGPREQYF
>TRBJ2-1|TRBV11-2|NA|TRBD2
TGTGCCAGCAGCTTAATCCCTAGCGGGAGGTATGAGCAGTTCTTC
CASSLIPSGRYEQFF
>TRBJ1-4|TRBV7-8|NA|NA
TGTGCCAGCAGCTTCCCGGGACGGGGAACTAATGAAAAACTGTTTTTT
CASSFPGRGTNEKLFF
>TRBJ2-7|TRBV4-1|NA|NA
TGCGCCAGCAGCCAAGTTGGGGCGGACGAGCAGTACTTC
CASSQVGADEQYF
>TRBJ2-7|TRBV9|NA|TRBD2
TGTGCCAGCAGCGTAGCGATCGCGGGAGGGTCCCACGAGCAGTACTTC
CASSVAIAGGSHEQYF
>TRBJ2-7|TRBV7-8|NA|NA
TGTGCCAGCAGCTTAGTCACTTTCTACGAGCAGTACTTC
CASSLVTFYEQYF
>TRBJ2-7|TRBV7-9|NA|NA
TGTGCCAGCAGCTTTGGTACCTACGAGCAGTACTTC
CASSFGTYEQYF
>TRBJ1-2|TRBV4-2|NA|NA
TGTGCCAGCAGCTTAGGGGTGTCAGGCTACACCTTC
CASSLGVSGYTF
>TRBJ2-7|TRBV4-1|NA|NA
TGCGCCAGCAGCCAAAGGGCAGCGGCTCACTACGAGCAGTACTTC
CASSQRAAAHYEQYF
>TRBJ2-3|TRBV4-2|NA|TRBD2
TGTGCCAGCAGCCAAATACTGGAGCGGGAGGACACAGATACGCAGTATTTT
CASSQILEREDTDTQYF
>TRBJ1-1|TRBV5-6|NA|NA
TGTGCCAGCAGCTTGGACAACACTGAAGCTTTCTTT
CASSLDNTEAFF
>TRBJ1-1|TRBV29-1|once|NA
TGCAGCGTTGAGGGGCTGGATGACACTGAAGCTTTCTTT
CSVEGLDDTEAFF
>TRBJ1-1|TRBV27|NA|NA
TGTGCCAGCAGTCTGACAGGCAGGGGCACTGAAGCTTTCTTT
CASSLTGRGTEAFF
>TRBJ1-1|TRBV30|NA|NA
TGTGCCTGGGGACATACAATGAACACTGAAGCTTTCTTT
CAWGHTMNTEAFF
>TRBJ2-2|TRBV4-1|NA|TRBD2
TGCGCCAGCAGCCCACTAGCGGGAAACACCGGGGAGCTGTTTTTT
CASSPLAGNTGELFF
>TRBJ1-1|TRBV19|NA|TRBD1
TGTGCCAGTAGTTCACTGACAGGGAGGGCGTTCGAAGTAGCTTTCTTT
CASSSLTGRAFEVAFF
>TRBJ1-1|TRBV5-4|NA|NA
TGTGCCAGCAGCTTAGAAGGTGGAGGCACTGAAGCTTTCTTT
CASSLEGGGTEAFF
>TRBJ1-1|TRBV4-1|NA|NA
TGCGCCAGCAGCCAAGATCCGGGCGACACTGAAGCTTTCTTT
CASSQDPGDTEAFF
>TRBJ1-1|TRBV5-8|NA|NA
TGTGCCAGCAGCTTGGCCTATCGCACTGAAGCTTTCTTT
CASSLAYRTEAFF
>TRBJ2-1|TRBV7-9|NA|TRBD2
TGTGCCAGCAGGGCCCTAGCGGGGCGCTACAATGAGCAGTTCTTC
CASRALAGRYNEQFF
>TRBJ1-1|TRBV7-2|NA|NA
TGTGCCAGCAGCCCCGGGCCCTATCGGAAGACTGAAGCTTTCTTT
CASSPGPYRKTEAFF
>TRBJ2-2|TRBV27|NA|TRBD1
TGTGCCAGCAGCGTCGGACAGGGCAACACCGGGGAGCTGTTTTTT
CASSVGQGNTGELFF
>TRBJ2-4|TRBV5-1|NA|NA
TGCGCCAGCAGAGCCACCATTCAGTACTTC
CASRATIQYF
>TRBJ2-4|TRBV10-1|NA|NA
TGCGCCAGCAGTGCTGGGCGGATCCCTGCCAAAAACATTCAGTACTTC
CASSAGRIPAKNIQYF
>TRBJ2-2|TRBV19|once|NA
TGTGCCAGTAGATTCACCGGGGAGCTGTTTTTT
CASRFTGELFF
>TRBJ2-2|TRBV6-4|NA|TRBD2
TGTGCCAGCAGTGACAAACTAGCGGGGAACACCGGGGAGCTGTTTTTT
CASSDKLAGNTGELFF
>TRBJ2-7|TRBV2|NA|TRBD1
TGTGCCAGCAGGCTCTCCGGGACAGGCTCCTACGAGCAGTACTTC
CASRLSGTGSYEQYF
>TRBJ2-7|TRBV5-1|NA|NA
TGCGCCAGCAGCTTGGGACCCCCCTACGAGCAGTACTTC
CASSLGPPYEQYF
>TRBJ1-5|TRBV5-6|once|NA
TGTGCCAGCAGCTTAGGGGTGAATAGCAATCAGCCCCAGCATTTT
CASSLGVNSNQPQHF
>TRBJ2-1|TRBV5-4|NA|NA
TGTGCCAGCAGCCCCGCCGAAGCGGATGAGCAGTTCTTC
CASSPAEADEQFF
>TRBJ1-3|TRBV4-1|NA|NA
TGCGCCAGCAGTCCCAATGGAAACACCATATATTTT
CASSPNGNTIYF
>TRBJ1-4|TRBV28|NA|TRBD1
TGTGCCAGCGACTATACAGGGGATAATGAAAAACTGTTTTTT
CASDYTGDNEKLFF
>TRBJ1-3|TRBV6-1|NA|NA
TGTGCCAGCAGTGAAGAGGTGGGACCTGGAAACACCATATATTTT
CASSEEVGPGNTIYF
>TRBJ2-1|TRBV23-1|NA|NA
TGCGCCAGCAGTCAACCAATGCCTTTGGGGCAGCCGGCTAATGAGCAGTTCTTC
CASSQPMPLGQPANEQFF
>TRBJ2-5|TRBV6-1|NA|TRBD2
TGTGCCAGCAGTGAAGATACGTTTGGCGGGAGGTACCAAGAGACCCAGTACTTC
CASSEDTFGGRYQETQYF
>TRBJ2-7|TRBV28|NA|NA
TGTGCCAGCAGTCTAACTGCCAGCTACGAGCAGTACTTC
CASSLTASYEQYF
>TRBJ2-1|TRBV7-8|NA|NA
TGTGCCAGCAGCTCGACTAGGACTGAGCAGTTCTTC
CASSSTRTEQFF
>TRBJ2-6|TRBV28|NA|NA
TGTGCCAGCACCCAGGGGGGTCCCTTCTCTGGGGCCAACGTCCTGACTTTC
CASTQGGPFSGANVLTF
>TRBJ1-4|TRBV6-4|NA|NA
TGTGCCAGCAGTTTCCTTAGTCCCAATGAAAAACTGTTTTTT
CASSFLSPNEKLFF
>TRBJ2-7|TRBV10-3|NA|NA
TGTGCCATCAGTGTAATCCCCCCGGGCAGGGCGTCCTACGAGCAGTACTTC
CAISVIPPGRASYEQYF
>TRBJ2-1|TRBV9|NA|NA
TGTGCCAGCAGCGGGGGCCGGGAGCAGTTCTTC
CASSGGREQFF
>TRBJ2-3|TRBV27|once|TRBD2
TGTGCCAGCAGTCGGATAGCGGGAGGTATAGATACGCAGTATTTT
CASSRIAGGIDTQYF
>TRBJ2-6|TRBV19|NA|NA
TGTGCCAGTAGTATAGATCTCGCTGGGGCCAACGTCCTGACTTTC
CASSIDLAGANVLTF
>TRBJ2-7|TRBV10-3|NA|TRBD2
TGTGCCATCAGTGCGGGGGGGTACGAGCAGTACTTC
CAISAGGYEQYF
>TRBJ2-3|TRBV13|NA|NA
TGTGCCAGCAGCTTTATACCCTCTGCGGGGACAGATACGCAGTATTTT
CASSFIPSAGTDTQYF
>TRBJ2-7|TRBV21-1|NA|NA
TGTGCCAGTCTCGGACAGGATGGGGTCGGGAGACCGGGCGAGCAGTACTTC
CASLGQDGVGRPGEQYF
>TRBJ2-3|TRBV7-8|NA|NA
TGTGCCAGCAGCGGGGGAACAGATACGCAGTATTTT
CASSGGTDTQYF
>TRBJ1-1|TRBV7-9|NA|NA
TGTGCCAGCAGCTTCTCTCACCTTAGGACCACTGAAGCTTTCTTT
CASSFSHLRTTEAFF